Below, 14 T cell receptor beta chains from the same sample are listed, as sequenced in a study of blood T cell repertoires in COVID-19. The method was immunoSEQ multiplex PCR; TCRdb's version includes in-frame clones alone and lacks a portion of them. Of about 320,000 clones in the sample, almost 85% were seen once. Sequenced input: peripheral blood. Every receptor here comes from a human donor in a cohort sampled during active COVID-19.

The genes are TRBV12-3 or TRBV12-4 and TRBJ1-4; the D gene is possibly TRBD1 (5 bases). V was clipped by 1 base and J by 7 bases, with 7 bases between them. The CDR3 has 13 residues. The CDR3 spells CASSLGQGEKLFF. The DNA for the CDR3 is TGTGCCAGCAGTTTAGGGCAGGGTGAAAAACTGTTTTTT.

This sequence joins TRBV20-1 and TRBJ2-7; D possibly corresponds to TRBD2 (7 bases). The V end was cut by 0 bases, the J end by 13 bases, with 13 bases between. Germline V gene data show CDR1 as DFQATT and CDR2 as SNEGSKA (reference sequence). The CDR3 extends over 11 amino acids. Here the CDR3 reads CSARDGRGKYF. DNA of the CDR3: TGCAGTGCTAGAGATGGGAGGGGGAAATACTTC.

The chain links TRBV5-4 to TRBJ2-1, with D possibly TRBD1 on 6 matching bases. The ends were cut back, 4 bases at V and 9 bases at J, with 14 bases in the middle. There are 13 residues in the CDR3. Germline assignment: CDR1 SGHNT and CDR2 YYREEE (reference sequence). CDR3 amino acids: CASSPKGGLEQFF. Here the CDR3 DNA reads TGTGCCAGCAGCCCCAAAGGGGGTCTTGAGCAGTTCTTC.

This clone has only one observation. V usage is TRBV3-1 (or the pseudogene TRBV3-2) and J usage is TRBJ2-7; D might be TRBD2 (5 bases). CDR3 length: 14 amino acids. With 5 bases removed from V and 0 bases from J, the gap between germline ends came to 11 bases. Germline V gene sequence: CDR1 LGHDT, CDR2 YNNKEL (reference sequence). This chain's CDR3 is CASSYRRSSYEQYF. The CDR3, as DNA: TGTGCCAGCAGCTATCGGAGGAGCTCCTACGAGCAGTACTTC.

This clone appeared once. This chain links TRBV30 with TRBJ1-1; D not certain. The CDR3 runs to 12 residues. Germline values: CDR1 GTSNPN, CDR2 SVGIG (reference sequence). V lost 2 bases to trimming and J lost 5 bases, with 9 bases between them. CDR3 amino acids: CAWSREVTEAFF. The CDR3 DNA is TGTGCCTGGAGTCGCGAGGTTACTGAAGCTTTCTTT.

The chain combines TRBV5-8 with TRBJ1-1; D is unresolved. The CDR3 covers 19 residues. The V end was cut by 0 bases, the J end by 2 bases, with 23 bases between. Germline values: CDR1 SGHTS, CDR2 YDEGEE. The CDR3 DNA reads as TGTGCCAGCAGCTTGGCAGTTGGACTGCCGTTGGACCTCAACACTGAAGCTTTCTTT. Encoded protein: CASSLAVGLPLDLNTEAFF. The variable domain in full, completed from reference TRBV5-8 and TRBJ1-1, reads EAGVTQSPTHLIKTRGQQATLRCSPISGHTSVYWYQQALGLGLQFLLWYDEGEERNRGNFPPRFSGRQFPNYSSELNVNALELEDSALYLCASSLAVGLPLDLNTEAFFGQGTRLTVV.

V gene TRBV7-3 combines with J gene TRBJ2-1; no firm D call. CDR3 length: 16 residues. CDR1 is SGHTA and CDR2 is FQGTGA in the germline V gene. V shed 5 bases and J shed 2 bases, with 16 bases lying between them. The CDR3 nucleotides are TGTGCCAGCAGCAAAGACCCATCAGGCCCCTACAATGAGCAGTTCTTC. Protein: CASSKDPSGPYNEQFF.

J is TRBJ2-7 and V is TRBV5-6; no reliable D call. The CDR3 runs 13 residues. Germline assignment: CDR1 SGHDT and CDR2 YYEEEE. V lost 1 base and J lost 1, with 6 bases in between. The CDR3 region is CASSLQQSYEQYF. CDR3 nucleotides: TGTGCCAGCAGCTTGCAACAGTCCTACGAGCAGTACTTC.

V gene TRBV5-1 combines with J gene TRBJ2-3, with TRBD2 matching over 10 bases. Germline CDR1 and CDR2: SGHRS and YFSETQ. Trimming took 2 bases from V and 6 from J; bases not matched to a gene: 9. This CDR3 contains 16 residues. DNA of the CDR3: TGCGCCAGCAGCTTAGAGACTAGCGGGTCCGGGGATACGCAGTATTTT. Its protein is CASSLETSGSGDTQYF.

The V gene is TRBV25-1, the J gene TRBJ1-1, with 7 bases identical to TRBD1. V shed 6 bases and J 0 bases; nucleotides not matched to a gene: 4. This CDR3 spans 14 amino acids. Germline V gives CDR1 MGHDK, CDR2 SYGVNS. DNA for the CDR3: TGTGCCAGCAGCTACAGGGGCATGAACACTGAAGCTTTCTTT. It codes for CASSYRGMNTEAFF.

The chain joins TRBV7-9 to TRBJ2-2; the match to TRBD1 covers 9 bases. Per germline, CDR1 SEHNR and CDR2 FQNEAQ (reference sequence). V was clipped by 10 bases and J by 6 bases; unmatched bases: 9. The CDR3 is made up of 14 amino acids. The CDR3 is CAIPGQGIAGELFF. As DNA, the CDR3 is TGTGCCATCCCGGGACAGGGTATCGCCGGGGAGCTGTTTTTT.

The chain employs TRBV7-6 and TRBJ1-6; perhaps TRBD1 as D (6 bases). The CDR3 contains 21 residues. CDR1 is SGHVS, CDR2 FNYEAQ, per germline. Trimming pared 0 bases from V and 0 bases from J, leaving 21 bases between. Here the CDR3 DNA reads TGTGCCAGCAGCTTAGCCGACAGAACAGGGATTAGGGGCTCCTATAATTCACCCCTCCACTTT. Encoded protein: CASSLADRTGIRGSYNSPLHF.

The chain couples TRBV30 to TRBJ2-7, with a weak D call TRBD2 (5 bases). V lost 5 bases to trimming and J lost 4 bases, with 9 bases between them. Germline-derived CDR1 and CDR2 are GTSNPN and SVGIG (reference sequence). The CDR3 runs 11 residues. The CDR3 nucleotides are TGTGCCTGGGGCCGGGGATACGAGCAGTACTTC. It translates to CAWGRGYEQYF. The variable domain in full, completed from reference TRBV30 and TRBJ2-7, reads SQTIHQWPATLVQPVGSPLSLECTVEGTSNPNLYWYRQAAGRGLQLLFYSVGIGQISSEVPQNLSASRPQDRQFILSSKKLLLSDSGFYLCAWGRGYEQYFGPGTRLTVT.

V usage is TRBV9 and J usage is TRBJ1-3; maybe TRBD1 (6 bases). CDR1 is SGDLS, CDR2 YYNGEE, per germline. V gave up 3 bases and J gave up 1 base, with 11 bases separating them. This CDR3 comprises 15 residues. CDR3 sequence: CASSAHTGSGNTIYF. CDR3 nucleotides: TGTGCCAGCAGCGCCCATACAGGGTCTGGAAACACCATATATTTT.